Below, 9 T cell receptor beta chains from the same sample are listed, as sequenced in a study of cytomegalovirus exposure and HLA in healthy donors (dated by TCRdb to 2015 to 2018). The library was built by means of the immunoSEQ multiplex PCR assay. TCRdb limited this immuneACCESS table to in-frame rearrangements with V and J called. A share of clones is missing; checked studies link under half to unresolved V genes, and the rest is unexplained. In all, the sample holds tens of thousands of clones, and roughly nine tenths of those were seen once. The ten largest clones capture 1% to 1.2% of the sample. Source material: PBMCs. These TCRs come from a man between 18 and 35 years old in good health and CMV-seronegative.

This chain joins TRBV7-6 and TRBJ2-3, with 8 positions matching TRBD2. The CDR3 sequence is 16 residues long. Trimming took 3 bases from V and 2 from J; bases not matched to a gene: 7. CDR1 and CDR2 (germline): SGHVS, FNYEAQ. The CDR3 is CASSFSQTSATDTQYF. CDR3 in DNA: TGTGCCAGCAGCTTTTCCCAGACTAGCGCCACAGATACGCAGTATTTT.

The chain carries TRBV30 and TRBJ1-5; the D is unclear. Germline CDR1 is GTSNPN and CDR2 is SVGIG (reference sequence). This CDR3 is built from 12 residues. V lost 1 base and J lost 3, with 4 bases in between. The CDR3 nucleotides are TGTGCCTGGAGTGCTAACAATCAGCCCCAGCATTTT. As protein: CAWSANNQPQHF. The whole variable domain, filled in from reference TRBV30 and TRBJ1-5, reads SQTIHQWPATLVQPVGSPLSLECTVEGTSNPNLYWYRQAAGRGLQLLFYSVGIGQISSEVPQNLSASRPQDRQFILSSKKLLLSDSGFYLCAWSANNQPQHFGDGTRLSIL.

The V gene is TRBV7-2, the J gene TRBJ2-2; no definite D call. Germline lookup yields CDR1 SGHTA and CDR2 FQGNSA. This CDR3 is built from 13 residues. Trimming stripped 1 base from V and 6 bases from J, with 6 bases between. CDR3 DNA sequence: TGTGCCAGCAGCTTAGATTTAGCCGGGGAGCTGTTTTTT. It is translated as CASSLDLAGELFF.

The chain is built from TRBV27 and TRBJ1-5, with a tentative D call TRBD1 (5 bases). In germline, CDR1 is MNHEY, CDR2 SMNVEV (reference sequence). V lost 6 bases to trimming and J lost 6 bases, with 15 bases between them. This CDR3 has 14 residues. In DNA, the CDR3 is TGTGCCAGCAGGGTCGCGGGGGAAAGTCAGCCCCAGCATTTT. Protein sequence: CASRVAGESQPQHF.

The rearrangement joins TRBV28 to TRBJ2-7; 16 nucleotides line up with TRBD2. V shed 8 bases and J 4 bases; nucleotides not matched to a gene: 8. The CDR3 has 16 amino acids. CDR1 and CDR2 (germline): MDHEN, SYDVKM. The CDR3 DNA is TGTGCCAGCGTACCGGGACTAGCGGGAGGGCCATACGAGCAGTACTTC. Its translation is CASVPGLAGGPYEQYF.

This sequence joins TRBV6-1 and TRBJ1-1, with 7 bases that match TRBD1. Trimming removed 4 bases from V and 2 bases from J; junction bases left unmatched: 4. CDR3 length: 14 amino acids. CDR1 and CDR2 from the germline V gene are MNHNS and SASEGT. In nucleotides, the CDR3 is TGTGCCAGCAGTGCAGCAGGGGGTAACACTGAAGCTTTCTTT. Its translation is CASSAAGGNTEAFF.

Written as DNA, the CDR3 is TGTGCCAGCACCCGACAGGACAGGTATCCCTACGAGCAGTACTTC. Its protein product is CASTRQDRYPYEQYF. The rearrangement uses TRBV27 and TRBJ2-7; 7 bases fit TRBD1. This CDR3 contains 15 residues. From germline, CDR1 is MNHEY and CDR2 SMNVEV (reference sequence). J gave up 2 bases and V 7 bases, and 11 bases lay outside the gene matches.

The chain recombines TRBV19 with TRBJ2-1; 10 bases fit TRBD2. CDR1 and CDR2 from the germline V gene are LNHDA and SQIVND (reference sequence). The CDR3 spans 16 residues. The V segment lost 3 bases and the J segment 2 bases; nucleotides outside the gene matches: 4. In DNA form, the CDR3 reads TGTGCCAGTAGTATCGGCACTAGCGGGGCCTACAATGAGCAGTTCTTC. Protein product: CASSIGTSGAYNEQFF.

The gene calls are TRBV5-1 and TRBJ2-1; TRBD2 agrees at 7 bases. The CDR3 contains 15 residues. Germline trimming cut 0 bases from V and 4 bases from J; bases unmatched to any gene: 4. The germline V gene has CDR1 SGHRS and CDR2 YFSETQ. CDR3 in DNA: TGCGCCAGCAGCTTGGCGGGAGGCGGGTACAATGAGCAGTTCTTC. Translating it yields CASSLAGGGYNEQFF.